A selection of T cell receptor beta chains follows, all from one sample in a study of cytomegalovirus exposure and HLA in healthy donors. TCRdb's table, derived via immunoSEQ multiplex PCR, lists solely in-frame clones and lacks some. The table shows about 160,000 clones, with roughly four fifths occurring only once. Sequencing was done on a sample of PBMCs. Source of these receptors: a middle-aged man in good health and CMV-seronegative. Both conserved end residues are part of each CDR3. D genes are given only for firm matches. Where a row states a size, it is once, few, many or the class of an expanded clone; other rows omit it.

clone_size,d_call,v_call,j_call,cdr3_nt,cdr3_aa
-,-,TRBV7-8,TRBJ2-4,TGTGCCAGCAGCTTAGCTTGGCAGGGAAGGAACAACATTCAGTACTTC,CASSLAWQGRNNIQYF
-,TRBD2,TRBV28,TRBJ2-1,TGTGCCAGTTCAAGTTTTTCGCCCGGCGCTAGCGGGAGGTCCTACAATGAGCAGTTCTTC,CASSSFSPGASGRSYNEQFF
-,-,TRBV5-6,TRBJ2-6,TGTGCCAGCAGCTTGGGGGTCTCTGGGGCCAACGGCCTGACTTTC,CASSLGVSGANGLTF
-,TRBD2,TRBV5-4,TRBJ2-1,TGTGCCAGCAGCCCGAGTAGCGGGAGGGCCGAAAATGAGCAGTTCTTC,CASSPSSGRAENEQFF
-,TRBD2,TRBV28,TRBJ2-1,TGTGCCAGCAGTTTATGGTCCAGCGGGAGGAAGAATGAGCAGTTCTTC,CASSLWSSGRKNEQFF
once,-,TRBV27,TRBJ1-5,TGTGCCAGCAGTTTAACCTATGGGAGCACAAATCAGCCCCAGCATTTT,CASSLTYGSTNQPQHF
-,TRBD1,TRBV6-5,TRBJ2-1,TGTGTCAGCAGTTACGGGACAGGGGGCGGGTGGAACGAGCAGTTCTTC,CVSSYGTGGGWNEQFF
-,TRBD1,TRBV27,TRBJ1-1,TGTGCCAGGAAGATCCCCGGGACAGGGAGAGTCGTAAACACTGAAGCTTTCTTT,CARKIPGTGRVVNTEAFF
few,-,TRBV13,TRBJ2-7,TGTGCCAGCAGCATCGGACAAACCTACGAGCAGTACTTC,CASSIGQTYEQYF
-,-,TRBV28,TRBJ2-3,TGTGCCAGCAGTCCACCCCTTCGGGGGGATACGCAGTATTTT,CASSPPLRGDTQYF
-,-,TRBV28,TRBJ1-1,TGTGCCAGCAAAGGCAGGGCTAACACTGAAGCTTTCTTT,CASKGRANTEAFF
-,-,TRBV6-7,TRBJ2-7,TGTGCCAGCAGTTCCGGGGTCAGGGGCTACGAGCAGTACTTC,CASSSGVRGYEQYF
-,-,TRBV6-1,TRBJ2-7,TGTGCCAGCAGTGCTCCCTCCGGGACATTCTACGAGCAGTACTTC,CASSAPSGTFYEQYF
-,-,TRBV19,TRBJ2-3,TGTGCCAGTAGTATGTCCCTAGCCCTTTTCACAGATACGCAGTATTTT,CASSMSLALFTDTQYF
-,-,TRBV7-8,TRBJ1-1,TGTGCCAGCAGCTTAGGCGCTACTGAAGCTTTCTTT,CASSLGATEAFF
-,TRBD1,TRBV6-5,TRBJ1-2,TGTGCCAGCAGTTACCAGGGGGGCTATGGCTACACCTTC,CASSYQGGYGYTF
once,-,TRBV12-5,TRBJ2-3,TGTGCTAGTGGGGGGGACACGTACACAGATACGCAGTATTTT,CASGGDTYTDTQYF
-,TRBD1,TRBV7-8,TRBJ1-5,TGTGCCAGCAGCTTAATTCCGGCGACAGGGGGCTCTCAGCCCCAGCATTTT,CASSLIPATGGSQPQHF
-,TRBD1,TRBV5-4,TRBJ2-5,TGTGCCAGCAGCTTGGGGGGTCCACAGGGGCTGGAGACCCAGTACTTC,CASSLGGPQGLETQYF
-,-,TRBV9,TRBJ2-3,TGTGCCAGCACCCAGTCCGGAGCCCCGGATACGCAGTATTTT,CASTQSGAPDTQYF
-,TRBD1,TRBV19,TRBJ1-1,TGTGCCAGTAGCCAGACAGGGGGCGGAAGGGCTTTCTTT,CASSQTGGGRAFF
-,TRBD1,TRBV11-3,TRBJ1-4,TGTGCCAGCAGCTTTACCCGGGACAGGGTTAGGACTAATGAAAAACTGTTTTTT,CASSFTRDRVRTNEKLFF
-,-,TRBV2,TRBJ2-5,TGTGCCAGCAGTCTAGGAAGAGAGACCCAGTACTTC,CASSLGRETQYF
-,-,TRBV16,TRBJ1-2,TGTGCCAGCAGCCAGAACAGGATATTCGGCTACACCTTC,CASSQNRIFGYTF
-,-,TRBV25-1,TRBJ2-1,TGTGCCAGCAGTCACGACACCTACAATGAGCAGTTCTTC,CASSHDTYNEQFF
-,-,TRBV25-1,TRBJ2-2,TGTGCCAGCAGTGGACAGACGCCTAGTGGTACCGGGGAGCTGTTTTTT,CASSGQTPSGTGELFF
-,TRBD1,TRBV27,TRBJ2-3,TGTGCCAGCAGAGACGACAGGGTGCTCACAGATACGCAGTATTTT,CASRDDRVLTDTQYF
-,-,TRBV5-4,TRBJ1-4,TGTGCCAGCAGCCGGAGTGCAGGGTTTAGTGAAAAACTGTTTTTT,CASSRSAGFSEKLFF
once,-,TRBV5-4,TRBJ1-6,TGTGCCAGCAGCTTGGACAATGGCAATTCACCCCTCCACTTT,CASSLDNGNSPLHF
-,TRBD2,TRBV4-2,TRBJ2-3,TGTGCCAGCAGCCAAGATAGGGCGGGAGGCTTGTCAGATACGCAGTATTTT,CASSQDRAGGLSDTQYF